One T cell receptor beta chain is described in this entry. CDR1 is SQVTM, CDR2 ANQGSEA, per germline. V shed 8 bases, J shed 5 bases, and the junction held 13 bases outside the gene matches. The CDR3 is made up of 16 amino acids. This sample stems from a study of T cell responses to AZD1222 COVID-19 vaccine. Method: immunoSEQ multiplex PCR; TCRdb's copy keeps in-frame clones and lacks some. The repertoire holds 45,000 to 65,000 clones, with over 70% as singletons. The receptor was derived from an adult who received the AZD1222 COVID-19 vaccine. Sequencing was performed on peripheral blood, taken 28 days after the second AZD1222 dose. The V and J genes are TRBV29-1 and TRBJ1-6, with TRBD1 identical over 9 bases. This CDR3 reads CSPGTGLKMNNSPLHF. CDR3 DNA: TGCAGCCCCGGGACAGGGCTTAAAATGAATAATTCACCCCTCCACTTT.